These 4 T cell receptor beta chains share one sample of origin, sequenced in a study of blood T cell repertoires in COVID-19 (TCRdb year 2020). Library creation used the immunoSEQ multiplex PCR assay. TCRdb carries this immuneACCESS record with in-frame sequences only. Its versions omit some clonotypes, under half of them owing to an unresolved V gene in the studies checked, with the rest unexplained. Present in this sample are some 35,000 clones, roughly 82% of which were seen just once. About two fifths of the sample is held by the ten biggest clonotypes. Sample: peripheral blood. All receptors come from a man older than 75 with active or convalescent COVID-19.

The CDR3 region is CASSSRLPGQGGGETQYF. CDR3 coding DNA: TGTGCCAGCAGCTCTCGCCTCCCTGGACAGGGTGGAGGGGAGACCCAGTACTTC. The J gene is TRBJ2-5, the V gene TRBV27, with TRBD1 matching 8 bases. CDR1 is MNHEY, CDR2 SMNVEV, per germline (reference sequence). Germline trimming cut 6 bases from V and 5 bases from J; bases unmatched to any gene: 20. The CDR3 length is 18 residues.

The chain couples TRBV6-5 to TRBJ1-2, with 11 bases aligning to TRBD1. The germline CDR1 and CDR2 sequences are MNHEY and SVGAGI. After removal of 7 bases from V and 4 bases from J, the junction contained 5 bases not matched to a gene. The CDR3 loop spans 14 amino acids. CDR3 sequence (DNA): TGTGCCAGCATCGGACAGGGGGCAGGCTATGGCTACACCTTC. It yields the protein CASIGQGAGYGYTF.

There are a few counts of this clone. The chain has TRBV9 and TRBJ2-1; 11 bases align to TRBD2. This CDR3 spans 18 amino acids. V lost 1 base and J lost 7; bases outside the gene matches: 13. Germline V lookup: CDR1 SGDLS, CDR2 YYNGEE. CDR3 region: CASSVSNLAGGSGNEQFF. DNA of the CDR3: TGTGCCAGCAGCGTAAGTAACCTAGCGGGAGGTTCTGGGAATGAGCAGTTCTTC.

This clone was detected a few times. The chain is built from TRBV28 and TRBJ2-3; 13 bases fit TRBD2. Germline V gene lookup returns CDR1 MDHEN and CDR2 SYDVKM. After removal of 6 bases from V and 6 bases from J, the junction contained 9 bases not matched to a gene. The CDR3 is made up of 16 amino acids. The CDR3 bases are TGTGCCAGCAGCGTAGGCGGACTAGCGGGAGCGGATACGCAGTATTTT. Its protein product is CASSVGGLAGADTQYF.